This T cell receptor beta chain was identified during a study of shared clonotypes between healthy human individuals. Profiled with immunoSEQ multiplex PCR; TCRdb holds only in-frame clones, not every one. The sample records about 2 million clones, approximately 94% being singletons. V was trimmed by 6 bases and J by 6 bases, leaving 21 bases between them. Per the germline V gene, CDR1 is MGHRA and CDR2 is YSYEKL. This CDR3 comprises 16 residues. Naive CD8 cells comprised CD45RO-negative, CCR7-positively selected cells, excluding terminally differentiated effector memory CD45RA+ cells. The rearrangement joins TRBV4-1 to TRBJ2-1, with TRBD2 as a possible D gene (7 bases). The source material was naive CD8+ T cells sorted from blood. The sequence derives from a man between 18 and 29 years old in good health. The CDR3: CASRGAERGPSNEQFF. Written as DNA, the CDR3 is TGCGCCAGCAGGGGGGCCGAGCGGGGACCCTCCAATGAGCAGTTCTTC.